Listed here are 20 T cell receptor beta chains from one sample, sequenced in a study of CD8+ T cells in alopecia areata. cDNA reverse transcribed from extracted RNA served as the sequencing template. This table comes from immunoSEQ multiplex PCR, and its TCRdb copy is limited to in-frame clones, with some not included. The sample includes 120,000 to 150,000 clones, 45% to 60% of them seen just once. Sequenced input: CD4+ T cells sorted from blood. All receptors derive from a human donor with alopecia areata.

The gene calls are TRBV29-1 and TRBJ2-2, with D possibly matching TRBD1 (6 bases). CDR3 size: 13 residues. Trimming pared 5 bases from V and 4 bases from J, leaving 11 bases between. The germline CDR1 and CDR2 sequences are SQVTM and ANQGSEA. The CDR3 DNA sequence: TGCAGCGTTCAACCCAGGGGCACCGGGGAGCTGTTTTTT. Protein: CSVQPRGTGELFF.

CDR3 region: CAWSPPGRRGEKLFF. In DNA, the CDR3 is TGTGCCTGGAGTCCCCCGGGACGCAGAGGCGAAAAACTGTTTTTT. This chain joins TRBV30 and TRBJ1-4, with D possibly being TRBD1 (5 bases). CDR1 GTSNPN and CDR2 SVGIG come from the germline V gene (reference sequence). This CDR3 is 15 amino acids long. Trimming took 2 bases from V and 8 from J, leaving 18 bases between them.

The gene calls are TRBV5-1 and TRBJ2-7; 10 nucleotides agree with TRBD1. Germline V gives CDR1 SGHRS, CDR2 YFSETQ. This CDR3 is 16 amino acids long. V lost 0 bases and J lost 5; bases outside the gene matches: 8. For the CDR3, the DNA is TGCGCCAGCAGCTTGGAGACCGGGACAGGGGCGGACGAGCAGTACTTC. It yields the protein CASSLETGTGADEQYF.

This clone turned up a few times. The CDR3 sequence is CASSYSRTTQYF. The CDR3 region has the DNA TGTGCCAGCAGTTACTCGAGGACGACCCAGTACTTC. This sequence joins TRBV6-6 and TRBJ2-5; D is unresolved. Germline CDR1 and CDR2: MNHNY and SVGAGI (reference sequence). The CDR3 runs 12 residues. V was shortened by 0 bases and J by 7 bases, with 6 bases between the two germline ends.

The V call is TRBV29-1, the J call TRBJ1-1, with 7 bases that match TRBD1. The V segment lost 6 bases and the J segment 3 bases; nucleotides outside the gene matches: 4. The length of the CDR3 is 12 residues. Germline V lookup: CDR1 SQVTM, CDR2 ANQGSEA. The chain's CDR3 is CSVRQGYTEAFF. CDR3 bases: TGCAGCGTAAGACAGGGCTACACTGAAGCTTTCTTT.

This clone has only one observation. The CDR3, as DNA: TGTGCCAGCAACCGAGCGGGCTATGGCTACACCTTC. It translates to CASNRAGYGYTF. J is TRBJ1-2 and V is TRBV6-5; D unclear. The V and J ends lost 7 bases and 4 bases respectively, with 10 bases between them. The germline gives CDR1 MNHEY, CDR2 SVGAGI. The CDR3 is 12 amino acids.

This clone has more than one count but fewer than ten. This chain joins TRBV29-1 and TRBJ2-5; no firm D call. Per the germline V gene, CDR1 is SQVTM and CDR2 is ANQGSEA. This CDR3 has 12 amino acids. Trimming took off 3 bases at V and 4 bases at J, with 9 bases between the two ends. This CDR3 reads CSVDHRVETQYF. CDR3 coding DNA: TGCAGCGTTGACCATCGGGTAGAGACCCAGTACTTC.

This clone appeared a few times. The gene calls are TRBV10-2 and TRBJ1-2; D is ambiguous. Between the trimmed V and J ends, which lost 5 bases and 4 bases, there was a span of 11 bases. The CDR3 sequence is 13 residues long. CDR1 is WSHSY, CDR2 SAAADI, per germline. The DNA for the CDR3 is TGCGCCAGCAGTTCACCGATCCTCTATGGCTACACCTTC. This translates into CASSSPILYGYTF.

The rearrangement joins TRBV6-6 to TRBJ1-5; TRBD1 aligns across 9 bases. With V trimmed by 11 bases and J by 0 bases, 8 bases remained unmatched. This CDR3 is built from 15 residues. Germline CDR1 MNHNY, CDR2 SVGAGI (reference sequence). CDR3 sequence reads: CACYRGPYSNQPQHF. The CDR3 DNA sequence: TGTGCCTGTTACAGGGGGCCCTATAGCAATCAGCCCCAGCATTTT.

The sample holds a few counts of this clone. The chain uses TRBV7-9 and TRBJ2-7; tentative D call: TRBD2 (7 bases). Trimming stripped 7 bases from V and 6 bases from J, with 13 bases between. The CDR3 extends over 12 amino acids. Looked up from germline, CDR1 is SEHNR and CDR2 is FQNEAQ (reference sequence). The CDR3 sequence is CASNGGGGEQYF. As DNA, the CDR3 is TGTGCCAGCAACGGGGGAGGGGGCGAGCAGTACTTC.

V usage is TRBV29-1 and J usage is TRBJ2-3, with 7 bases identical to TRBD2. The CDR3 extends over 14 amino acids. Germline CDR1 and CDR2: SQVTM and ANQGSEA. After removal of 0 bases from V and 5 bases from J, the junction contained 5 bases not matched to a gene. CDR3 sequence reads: CSVEDGGGGDTQYF. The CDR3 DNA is TGCAGCGTTGAAGATGGGGGGGGTGGAGATACGCAGTATTTT.

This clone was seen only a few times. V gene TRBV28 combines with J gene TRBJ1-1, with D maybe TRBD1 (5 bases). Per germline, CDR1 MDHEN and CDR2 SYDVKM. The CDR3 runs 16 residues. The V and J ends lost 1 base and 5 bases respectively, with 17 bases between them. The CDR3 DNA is TGTGCCAGCAGTTTATCCCCCATGACAGTGGGAACTGAAGCTTTCTTT. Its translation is CASSLSPMTVGTEAFF.

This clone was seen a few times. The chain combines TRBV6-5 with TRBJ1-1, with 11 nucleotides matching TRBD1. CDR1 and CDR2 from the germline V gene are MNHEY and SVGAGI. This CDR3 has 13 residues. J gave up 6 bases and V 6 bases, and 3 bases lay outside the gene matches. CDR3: CASRGQGVPEAFF. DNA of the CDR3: TGTGCCAGCAGGGGACAGGGGGTCCCTGAAGCTTTCTTT.

CDR3 nucleotide sequence: TGTGCCAGCTCACCATGGTCGGGGGACACAGATACGCAGTATTTT. As protein: CASSPWSGDTDTQYF. The chain joins TRBV18 to TRBJ2-3; tentatively, D is TRBD2 (6 bases). Germline lookup yields CDR1 KGHSH and CDR2 LQKENI. V lost 2 bases and J lost 2, with 11 bases in between. This CDR3 has 15 residues.

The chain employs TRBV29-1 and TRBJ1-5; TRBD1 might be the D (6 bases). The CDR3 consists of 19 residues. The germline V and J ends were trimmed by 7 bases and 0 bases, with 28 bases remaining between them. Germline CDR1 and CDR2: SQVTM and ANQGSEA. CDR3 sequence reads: CSALLAEQGLTNSNQPQHF. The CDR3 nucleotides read TGCAGCGCCCTACTTGCTGAACAGGGCCTCACAAATAGCAATCAGCCCCAGCATTTT.

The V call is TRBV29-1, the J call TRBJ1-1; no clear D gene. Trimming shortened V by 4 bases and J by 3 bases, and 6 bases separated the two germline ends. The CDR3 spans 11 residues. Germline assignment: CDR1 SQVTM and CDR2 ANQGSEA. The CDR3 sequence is CSVVQHTEAFF. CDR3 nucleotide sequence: TGCAGCGTTGTACAGCACACTGAAGCTTTCTTT.

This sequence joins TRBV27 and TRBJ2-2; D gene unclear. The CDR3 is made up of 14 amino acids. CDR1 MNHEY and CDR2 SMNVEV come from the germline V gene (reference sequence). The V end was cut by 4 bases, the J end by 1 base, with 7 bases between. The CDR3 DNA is TGTGCCAGCAGTTCGATTCAGAACACCGGGGAGCTGTTTTTT. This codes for CASSSIQNTGELFF.

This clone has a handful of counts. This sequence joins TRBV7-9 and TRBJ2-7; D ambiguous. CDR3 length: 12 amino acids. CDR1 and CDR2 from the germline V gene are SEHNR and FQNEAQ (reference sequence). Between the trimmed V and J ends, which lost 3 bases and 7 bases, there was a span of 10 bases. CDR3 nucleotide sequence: TGTGCCAGCAGCTTTGATTCTCGGGAGCAGTACTTC. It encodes CASSFDSREQYF. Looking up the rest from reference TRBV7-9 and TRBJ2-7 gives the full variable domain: DTGVSQNPRHKITKRGQNVTFRCDPISEHNRLYWYRQTLGQGPEFLTYFQNEAQLEKSRLLSDRFSAERPKGSFSTLEIQRTEQGDSAMYLCASSFDSREQYFGPGTRLTVT.

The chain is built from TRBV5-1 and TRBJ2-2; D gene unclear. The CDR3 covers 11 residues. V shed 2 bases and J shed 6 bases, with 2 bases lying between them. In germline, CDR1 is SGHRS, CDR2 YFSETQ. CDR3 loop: CASSFSGELFF. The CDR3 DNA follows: TGCGCCAGCAGCTTTTCCGGGGAGCTGTTTTTT.

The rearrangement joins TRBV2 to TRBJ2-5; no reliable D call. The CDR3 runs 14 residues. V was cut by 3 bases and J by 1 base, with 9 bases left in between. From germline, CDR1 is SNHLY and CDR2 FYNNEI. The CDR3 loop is CASSDRRSQETQYF. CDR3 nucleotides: TGTGCCAGCAGTGACCGCAGATCCCAAGAGACCCAGTACTTC.